The 24 T cell receptor beta chains given below trace back to one sample, sequenced in a study of naive and memory T cell subsets. As to treatment: skin biopsy from PPD injection site in Mantoux-positive individual. A UMI-containing oligonucleotide was joined by 3' ligation to the TCR cDNA template. Ligated cDNA underwent four rounds of PCR with nested alpha and beta constant region primers and SP2. From the UMI-ligation and nested PCR reads, TCRdb called clonotypes with MiXCR, one entry per CDR3 protein. The repertoire consists of tens of thousands of distinct CDR3 sequences, with about 6.7% occurring once and the leading ten covering 2.5% to 3.5%. The sequencing here drew on skin, taken from a tuberculin skin test site. These receptors were collected from an adult in good health.

This clonotype was counted ten times or more. V usage is TRBV2 and J usage is TRBJ2-3, with a weak D call TRBD2 (5 bases). Deletions cut 5 bases from V and 4 bases from J, with 10 bases between. The CDR3 loop spans 13 amino acids. Germline V gene data show CDR1 as SNHLY and CDR2 as FYNNEI. The CDR3 reads CASSQGRSDTQYF. The CDR3 DNA sequence: TGTGCCAGCAGTCAAGGGAGATCAGATACGCAGTATTTT.

The sample holds many counts of this clonotype. The chain employs TRBV18 and TRBJ2-7; 15 nucleotides line up with TRBD2. Germline V lookup: CDR1 KGHSH, CDR2 LQKENI. J gave up 2 bases and V 5 bases, and 1 base lay outside the gene matches. The CDR3 loop spans 15 amino acids. The CDR3 DNA sequence: TGTGCCAGCTCAAGGACTAGCGGGGGGGCCTACGAGCAGTACTTC. Its protein product is CASSRTSGGAYEQYF.

At least ten counts were recorded for this clonotype. The chain employs TRBV2 and TRBJ1-2; D unclear. The V and J ends lost 3 bases and 4 bases respectively, with 12 bases between them. This CDR3 comprises 14 residues. CDR1 is SNHLY and CDR2 is FYNNEI in the germline V gene. The CDR3 loop is CASSDIIKTYGYTF. The CDR3 coding sequence is TGTGCCAGCAGTGATATCATCAAGACCTATGGCTACACCTTC.

The chain has TRBV19 and TRBJ2-3; maybe TRBD2 (5 bases). The CDR3 length is 14 residues. Trimming took off 6 bases at V and 10 bases at J, with 20 bases between the two ends. Per germline, CDR1 LNHDA and CDR2 SQIVND (reference sequence). CDR3 region: CASSPASSPIAQYF. The DNA of the CDR3 is TGTGCCAGTAGCCCGGCTAGCAGCCCCATCGCGCAGTATTTT.

This clonotype has ten or more counts. V usage is TRBV29-1 and J usage is TRBJ1-1; the D is unclear. This CDR3 comprises 13 residues. V was trimmed by 6 bases and J by 0 bases, leaving 11 bases between them. Looked up from germline, CDR1 is SQVTM and CDR2 is ANQGSEA. The CDR3 nucleotides read TGCAGCGTGATGACCGGCGTGAACACTGAAGCTTTCTTT. This codes for CSVMTGVNTEAFF.

This clonotype was recorded at least ten times. V gene TRBV4-1 combines with J gene TRBJ1-1; tentative D call: TRBD1 (6 bases). Germline assignment: CDR1 MGHRA and CDR2 YSYEKL. The ends were cut back, 0 bases at V and 1 base at J, with 9 bases in the middle. This CDR3 has 15 residues. The chain's CDR3 is CASSQDSGANTEAFF. The CDR3 coding sequence is TGCGCCAGCAGCCAAGATTCGGGGGCGAACACTGAAGCTTTCTTT.

There are many counts of this clonotype. V is TRBV12-3 or TRBV12-4 and J is TRBJ2-7; D perhaps matches TRBD1 (5 bases). The V and J ends lost 3 bases and 0 bases respectively, with 12 bases between them. This CDR3 spans 15 amino acids. CDR3 bases: TGTGCCAGCAGTTTCTCTCGACAGCTCTCCTACGAGCAGTACTTC. Its protein is CASSFSRQLSYEQYF.

This clonotype has only a few counts. A much larger clone sits a single nucleotide away, making a read error possible. The chain combines TRBV6-2 or TRBV6-3 with TRBJ2-4; TRBD2 agrees at 10 bases. The CDR3 is 15 amino acids. The germline V gene encodes CDR1 MNHEY and CDR2 SVGEGT. The ends lost 6 bases at V and 3 bases at J; junction bases unmatched: 5. In DNA form, the CDR3 reads TGTGCCAGCAGGCCCGTAGCGGGAGGCAAAAACATTCAGTACTTC. This codes for CASRPVAGGKNIQYF.

A word on this clonotype: A clone one base away is much larger, so this may be a read error. The V and J genes are TRBV12-3 or TRBV12-4 and TRBJ2-4, with D maybe TRBD2 (6 bases). The CDR3 has 13 residues. Trimming left V 2 bases short and J 14 bases short, with 16 bases between. CDR3 sequence reads: CASSLSGEQTKYF. The CDR3 DNA sequence: TGTGCCAGCAGTTTATCGGGGGAACAGACCAAGTACTTC.

This clonotype turned up a few times. One junction end does not reproduce the germline sequence, and a read error may be involved. V is TRBV3-1 and J is TRBJ2-5; maybe TRBD2 (6 bases). CDR1 and CDR2 from the germline V gene are LGHDT and YNNKEL (reference sequence). The CDR3 has 14 amino acids. The CDR3 DNA is TGTGCCAGCAGGCAAGGAGGGTTTCCAGAGACCCAGTACTTC. Its translation is CASRQGGFPETQYF.

The V call is TRBV6-5, the J call TRBJ1-5, with a weak D call TRBD1 (6 bases). Deletions cut 2 bases from V and 2 bases from J, with 10 bases between. The CDR3 sequence is 15 residues long. Germline V CDR1 and CDR2: MNHEY, SVGAGI. The CDR3 reads CASSYGPGGNQPQHF. The CDR3 nucleotides read TGTGCCAGCAGTTACGGGCCAGGGGGCAATCAGCCCCAGCATTTT.

The rearrangement uses TRBV5-1 and TRBJ2-1; TRBD1 might be the D (8 bases). Germline CDR1 SGHRS, CDR2 YFSETQ. The V end was cut by 4 bases, the J end by 5 bases, with 22 bases between. This CDR3 has 17 amino acids. The CDR3 DNA is TGCGCCAGCAGCCCACCCCGAACAGGGGGAGGGGACAATGAGCAGTTCTTC. It encodes CASSPPRTGGGDNEQFF. Combining the CDR3 with reference TRBV5-1 and TRBJ2-1 gives the whole variable domain KAGVTQTPRYLIKTRGQQVTLSCSPISGHRSVSWYQQTPGQGLQFLFEYFSETQRNKGNFPGRFSGRQFSNSRSEMNVSTLELGDSALYLCASSPPRTGGGDNEQFFGPGTRLTVL.

This clonotype has ten or more counts. The chain couples TRBV6-5 to TRBJ1-1; D gene ambiguous. This CDR3 contains 13 residues. The germline V gene encodes CDR1 MNHEY and CDR2 SVGAGI. V was shortened by 7 bases and J by 8 bases, with 17 bases between the two germline ends. The CDR3 DNA reads TGTGCCAGCACCTACAATCCGGTGGGGGAAGCTTTCTTT. Amino acids: CASTYNPVGEAFF.

In this sample, this clonotype turned up many times. The chain joins TRBV20-1 to TRBJ2-7, with 8 bases that match TRBD1. The V gene's germline CDR1 is DFQATT and CDR2 SNEGSKA (reference sequence). CDR3 size: 15 residues. V was clipped by 5 bases and J by 4 bases; unmatched bases: 13. CDR3 residues: CSAADRESCGYEQYF. CDR3 in DNA: TGCAGTGCTGCGGACAGGGAATCGTGTGGTTACGAGCAGTACTTC.

With respect to this clonotype: Being one base from a much bigger clone, this may be a read error. This rearrangement joins TRBV5-1 to TRBJ2-2; the D is unclear. The V and J ends lost 5 bases and 6 bases respectively, with 8 bases between them. This CDR3 contains 12 residues. Germline V gene data show CDR1 as SGHRS and CDR2 as YFSETQ. In nucleotides, the CDR3 is TGCGCCAGCAGGTCAGGTTCCGGGGAGCTGTTTTTT. Translation: CASRSGSGELFF.

This clonotype showed up just a few times. This may be a read error: a much more frequent sequence differs by one nucleotide. This chain uses TRBV5-4 with TRBJ1-1; TRBD1 is a possible D gene (5 bases). The CDR3 sequence is 13 residues long. The V gene's germline CDR1 is SGHNT and CDR2 YYREEE (reference sequence). V lost 0 bases and J lost 4, with 7 bases in between. The CDR3 reads CASSLGGGTEAFF. In nucleotides, the CDR3 is TGTGCCAGCAGCTTGGGGGGGGGCACTGAAGCTTTCTTT.

This clonotype has only a few counts. This chain joins TRBV12-5 and TRBJ1-1; the D gene is possibly TRBD1 (6 bases). The CDR3 spans 15 residues. From germline, CDR1 is LGHNT and CDR2 FRNRAP. Trimming stripped 7 bases from V and 1 base from J, with 16 bases between. The CDR3 DNA sequence: TGTGCTAGTGTCACTCAAGGGGGGGCGAACACTGAAGCTTTCTTT. Translating it yields CASVTQGGANTEAFF.

The sample holds a few counts of this clonotype. This chain joins TRBV19 and TRBJ1-4; D unclear. The V and J ends lost 5 bases and 0 bases respectively, with 7 bases between them. This CDR3 has 14 amino acids. Germline CDR1 LNHDA, CDR2 SQIVND (reference sequence). CDR3 region: CASSPSTTNEKLFF. Written as DNA, the CDR3 is TGTGCCAGTAGTCCCTCAACAACTAATGAAAAACTGTTTTTT. The whole variable domain, filled in from reference TRBV19 and TRBJ1-4, reads DGGITQSPKYLFRKEGQNVTLSCEQNLNHDAMYWYRQDPGQGLRLIYYSQIVNDFQKGDIAEGYSVSREKKESFPLTVTSAQKNPTAFYLCASSPSTTNEKLFFGSGTQLSVL.

This clonotype was counted ten times or more. The gene calls are TRBV28 and TRBJ2-3; D is possibly TRBD1 (6 bases). CDR1 and CDR2 (germline): MDHEN, SYDVKM. Between the trimmed V and J ends, which lost 4 bases and 0 bases, there was a span of 11 bases. The CDR3 has 15 amino acids. For the CDR3, the DNA is TGTGCCAGCAGTTCGACCGGGACAAGCACAGATACGCAGTATTTT. Translated: CASSSTGTSTDTQYF.

This clonotype was counted at least ten times. The chain employs TRBV11-2 and TRBJ2-5; tentatively, D is TRBD1 or TRBD2 (5 bases each). The V and J ends lost 5 bases and 5 bases respectively, with 21 bases between them. Germline CDR1 reads SGHAT; CDR2 reads FQNNGV. This CDR3 has 16 amino acids. In DNA form, the CDR3 reads TGTGCCAGCAGCCCCCGGCGCGGTTCGGGGACGGAGACCCAGTACTTC. It encodes CASSPRRGSGTETQYF.

In its sample, this clonotype was seen many times. The chain carries TRBV10-3 and TRBJ2-5; the D call may be TRBD1 or TRBD2 (5 bases each). CDR1 and CDR2 (germline): ENHRY, SYGVKD. V was clipped by 3 bases and J by 7 bases, with 15 bases between them. The CDR3 contains 14 residues. As DNA, the CDR3 is TGTGCCATCAGTGACATCGGGACGGCCGGGACCCAGTACTTC. It translates to CAISDIGTAGTQYF.

This clonotype was seen many times. The chain combines TRBV7-3 with TRBJ2-2; 9 bases are shared with TRBD2. The CDR3 sequence is 19 residues long. Per the germline V gene, CDR1 is SGHTA and CDR2 is FQGTGA. J gave up 1 base and V 5 bases, and 14 bases lay outside the gene matches. CDR3 loop: CASSPGTSPVRQNTGELFF. DNA of the CDR3: TGTGCCAGCAGCCCGGGGACTAGCCCAGTTAGGCAGAACACCGGGGAGCTGTTTTTT.

This clonotype was counted a few times. The chain carries TRBV5-1 and TRBJ2-4; the match to TRBD1 covers 11 bases. Per the germline V gene, CDR1 is SGHRS and CDR2 is YFSETQ. V trimming: 4 bases; J trimming: 2 bases; junction bases outside the gene matches: 8. The CDR3 loop spans 17 amino acids. CDR3 in amino acids: CASSPSGTGGTKNIQYF. Here the CDR3 DNA reads TGCGCCAGCAGCCCGTCCGGGACAGGGGGTACCAAAAACATTCAGTACTTC.

The rearrangement uses TRBV5-4 and TRBJ2-6; no firm D call. The germline gives CDR1 SGHNT, CDR2 YYREEE (reference sequence). CDR3 length equals 17 residues. Between the trimmed V and J ends, which lost 2 bases and 0 bases, there was a span of 12 bases. As DNA, the CDR3 is TGTGCCAGCAGCTTACAAGCTCTACACTCTGGGGCCAACGTCCTGACTTTC. It translates to CASSLQALHSGANVLTF.